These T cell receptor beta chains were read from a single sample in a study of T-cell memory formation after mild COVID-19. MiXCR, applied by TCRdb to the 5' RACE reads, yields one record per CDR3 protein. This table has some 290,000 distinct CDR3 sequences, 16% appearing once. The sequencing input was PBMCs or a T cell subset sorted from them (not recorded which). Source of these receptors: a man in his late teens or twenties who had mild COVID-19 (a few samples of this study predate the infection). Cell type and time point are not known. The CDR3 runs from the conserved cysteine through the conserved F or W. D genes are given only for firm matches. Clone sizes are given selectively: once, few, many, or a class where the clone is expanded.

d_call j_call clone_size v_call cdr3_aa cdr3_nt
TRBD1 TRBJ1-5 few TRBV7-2 CASSLGLDRVNQPQHF TGTGCCAGCAGCTTAGGATTGGACAGGGTAAATCAGCCCCAGCATTTT
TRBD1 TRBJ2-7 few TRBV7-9 CASSSTRTGGDEQYF TGTGCCAGCAGCTCCACCCGGACAGGAGGCGACGAGCAGTACTTC
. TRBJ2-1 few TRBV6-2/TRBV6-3 CASSYSGGSYNEQFF TGTGCCAGCAGTTACTCGGGGGGCTCCTACAATGAGCAGTTCTTC
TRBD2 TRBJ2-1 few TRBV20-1 CSARLSGGPHNEQFF TGCAGTGCTAGATTGAGCGGGGGGCCTCATAATGAGCAGTTCTTC
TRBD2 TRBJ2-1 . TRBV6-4 CASSSGGGSYNEQFF TGTGCCAGCAGTAGCGGGGGGGGCTCCTACAATGAGCAGTTCTTC
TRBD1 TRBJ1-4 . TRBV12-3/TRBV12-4 CASSPWTGLGTNEKLFF TGTGCCAGCAGTCCCTGGACAGGTCTGGGGACTAATGAAAAACTGTTTTTT
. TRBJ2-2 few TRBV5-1 CASSLDPGAGELFF TGCGCCAGCAGCTTGGATCCTGGAGCCGGGGAGCTGTTTTTT
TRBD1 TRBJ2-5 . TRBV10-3 CAIRQGVEETQYF TGTGCCATCAGACAGGGGGTGGAAGAGACCCAGTACTTC
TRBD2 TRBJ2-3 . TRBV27 CASIAGASTDTQYF TGTGCCAGCATAGCGGGGGCCAGCACAGATACGCAGTATTTT
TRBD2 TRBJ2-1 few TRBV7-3 CASSLGGLEQFF TGTGCCAGCAGCTTAGGGGGACTAGAGCAGTTCTTC
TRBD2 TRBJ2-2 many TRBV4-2 CASGLAGASAGELFF TGTGCCAGCGGACTAGCGGGGGCCTCGGCCGGGGAGCTGTTTTTT
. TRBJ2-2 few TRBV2 CASSGPGELFF TGTGCCAGCAGTGGACCCGGGGAGCTGTTTTTT
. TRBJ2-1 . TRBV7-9 CASSKQGRLYNEQFF TGTGCCAGCAGCAAACAGGGGAGGTTATACAATGAGCAGTTCTTC
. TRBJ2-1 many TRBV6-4 CASSDEFSGYNEQFF TGTGCCAGCAGTGACGAGTTTTCCGGTTACAATGAGCAGTTCTTC
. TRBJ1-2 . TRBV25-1 CASSNAYGYTF TGTGCCAGCAGTAATGCGTATGGCTACACCTTC
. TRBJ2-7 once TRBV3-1 CASSLSGWGYEQYF TGTGCCAGCAGTCTTTCGGGGTGGGGGTACGAGCAGTACTTC
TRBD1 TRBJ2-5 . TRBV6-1 CASTRDREEETQYF TGTGCCAGCACCCGGGACAGGGAAGAAGAGACCCAGTACTTC
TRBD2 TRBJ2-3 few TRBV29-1 CSVGTSGTDTQYF TGCAGCGTTGGGACTAGCGGCACAGATACGCAGTATTTT
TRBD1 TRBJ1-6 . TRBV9 CASSATGGSNSPLHF TGTGCCAGCAGCGCTACAGGGGGTAGTAATTCACCCCTCCACTTT
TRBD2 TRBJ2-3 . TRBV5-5 CASSSPGLAGRDTQYF TGTGCCAGCAGCTCCCCGGGCCTAGCGGGTAGAGATACGCAGTATTTT
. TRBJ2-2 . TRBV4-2 CASSRRKETLNTGELFF TGTGCCAGCAGCCGTAGGAAGGAGACTTTGAACACCGGGGAGCTGTTTTTT
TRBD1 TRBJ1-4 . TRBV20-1 CSARRQGSIEKLFF TGCAGTGCTAGGCGACAGGGGTCCATTGAAAAACTGTTTTTT
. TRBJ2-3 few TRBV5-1 CASSLSGAGTDTQYF TGCGCCAGCAGCTTGTCGGGGGCTGGCACAGATACGCAGTATTTT
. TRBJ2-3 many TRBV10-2 CASSVRADTQYF TGCGCCAGCAGTGTCCGGGCAGATACGCAGTATTTT
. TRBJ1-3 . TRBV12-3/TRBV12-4 CASSFTGFSGNTIYF TGTGCCAGCAGTTTCACAGGGTTTTCAGGAAACACCATATATTTT
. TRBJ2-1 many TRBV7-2 CASSQSRDGEQFF TGTGCCAGCAGCCAAAGTAGGGACGGTGAGCAGTTCTTC
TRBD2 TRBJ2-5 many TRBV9 CASSERGRKETQYF TGTGCCAGCAGCGAACGCGGGAGGAAAGAGACCCAGTACTTC
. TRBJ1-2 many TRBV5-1 CASSLAQVGPNYGYTF TGCGCCAGCAGCTTGGCCCAGGTAGGGCCCAACTATGGCTACACCTTC
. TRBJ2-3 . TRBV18 CASSRVTTDTQYF TGTGCCAGCTCCCGCGTTACGACAGATACGCAGTATTTT
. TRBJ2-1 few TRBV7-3 CASSLRLLEKEQFF TGTGCCAGCAGCTTACGGCTTTTGGAAAAGGAGCAGTTCTTC
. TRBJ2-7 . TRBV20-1 CSASKTVYEQYF TGCAGTGCTTCAAAGACAGTCTACGAGCAGTACTTC
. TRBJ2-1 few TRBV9 CASSSDENEQFF TGTGCCAGCAGCTCCGACGAGAATGAGCAGTTCTTC
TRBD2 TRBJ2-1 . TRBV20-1 CSALAGGPGQFF TGCAGTGCTCTAGCGGGGGGGCCTGGGCAGTTCTTC
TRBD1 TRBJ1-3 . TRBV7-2 CASSFYWTGGTGNTIYF TGTGCCAGCAGTTTCTATTGGACAGGGGGAACGGGAAACACCATATATTTT
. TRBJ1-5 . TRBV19 CASSIGYSNQPQHF TGTGCCAGTAGTATAGGTTATAGCAATCAGCCCCAGCATTTT
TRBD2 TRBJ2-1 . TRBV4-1 CASSQGAPLAGWGQFF TGCGCCAGCAGCCAAGGGGCACCCCTAGCGGGGTGGGGGCAGTTCTTC
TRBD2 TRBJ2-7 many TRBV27 CASSSVAGTYEQYF TGTGCCAGCAGCTCAGTAGCGGGTACCTACGAGCAGTACTTC
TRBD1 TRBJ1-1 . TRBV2 CASSGVGQGNTEAFF TGTGCCAGCAGTGGGGTCGGACAGGGGAACACTGAAGCTTTCTTT
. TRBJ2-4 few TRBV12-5 CASGHLAKNIQYF TGTGCTAGTGGGCATCTAGCCAAAAACATTCAGTACTTC
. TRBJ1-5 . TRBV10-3 CAISESSRGGVGSGPQHF TGTGCCATCAGTGAGTCGAGCCGGGGAGGGGTCGGGAGCGGGCCCCAGCATTTT
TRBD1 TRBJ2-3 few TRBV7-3 CASSTQGQGGDTQYF TGTGCCAGCAGCACCCAAGGACAGGGGGGTGATACGCAGTATTTT
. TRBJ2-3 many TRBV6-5 CASRLSDTQYF TGTGCCAGCCGACTGAGCGATACGCAGTATTTT
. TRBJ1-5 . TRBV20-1 CSAIFGSNQPQHF TGCAGTGCTATATTCGGTAGCAATCAGCCCCAGCATTTT
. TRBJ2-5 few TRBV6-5 CASSYSVGALSEETQYF TGTGCCAGCAGTTACTCCGTAGGGGCGCTGAGCGAAGAGACCCAGTACTTC
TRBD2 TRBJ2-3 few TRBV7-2 CASSPRGSGGAPYTDTQYF TGTGCCAGCAGCCCCCGGGGCAGCGGGGGGGCCCCCTACACAGATACGCAGTATTTT
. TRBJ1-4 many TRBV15 CATSPRGREKLFF TGTGCCACCAGCCCTCGGGGCCGGGAAAAACTGTTTTTT
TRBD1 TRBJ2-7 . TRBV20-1 CSATYTGGSAQPYEQYF TGCAGTGCTACCTATACAGGGGGAAGCGCACAACCCTACGAGCAGTACTTC
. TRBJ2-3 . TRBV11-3 CASSFGGGGPDTQYF TGTGCCAGCAGCTTCGGGGGAGGGGGCCCAGATACGCAGTATTTT
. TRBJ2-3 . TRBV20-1 CSAPSGTSTDTQYF TGCAGTGCGCCGTCGGGCACCAGCACAGATACGCAGTATTTT
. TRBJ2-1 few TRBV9 CASSVAPGKINEQFF TGTGCCAGCAGCGTAGCTCCAGGGAAGATTAATGAGCAGTTCTTC
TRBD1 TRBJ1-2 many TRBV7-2 CASSPGTDGGGYTF TGTGCCAGCAGCCCCGGGACAGATGGGGGCGGCTACACCTTC
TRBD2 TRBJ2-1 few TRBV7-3 CASSPVSRLAGAYNEQFF TGTGCCAGCAGCCCCGTCTCCCGGCTAGCGGGGGCCTACAATGAGCAGTTCTTC
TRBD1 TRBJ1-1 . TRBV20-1 CSARVQGGTEAFF TGCAGTGCTAGGGTACAGGGGGGCACTGAAGCTTTCTTT
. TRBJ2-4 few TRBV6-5 CASSYGGTRGGAKNIQYF TGTGCCAGCAGTTATGGGGGCACCAGGGGGGGAGCCAAAAACATTCAGTACTTC
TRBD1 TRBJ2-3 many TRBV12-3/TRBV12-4 CASGQGHPTQYF TGTGCCAGTGGACAGGGGCACCCCACGCAGTATTTT
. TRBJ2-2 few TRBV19 CASTPEGLNPWTGELFF TGTGCCAGTACCCCGGAGGGTTTAAACCCTTGGACCGGGGAGCTGTTTTTT